These 3 T cell receptor beta chains originate from one sample sequenced in a study of T-cell memory formation after mild COVID-19. Each CDR3 protein gets one entry after TCRdb re-called the 5' RACE reads with MiXCR. The top ten clones hold 20% to 25% of a sample with 300,000 to 400,000 distinct CDR3 sequences, 15% to 20% of them seen once. What was sequenced was PBMCs or a T cell subset sorted from them (not recorded which). The receptors here all came from a man aged 18-30 years who had mild COVID-19 (a few samples of this study predate the infection). Cell type and time point are not known.

This clonotype has a count of ten or more. The chain has TRBV7-2 and TRBJ2-7; 8 bases match TRBD2. The CDR3 contains 15 residues. CDR1 and CDR2 from the germline V gene are SGHTA and FQGNSA. With 1 base clipped from V and 2 bases from J, the junction kept 4 bases outside the gene matches. Here the CDR3 DNA reads TGTGCCAGCAGCTTAGTCTCGGGAGGGGCCTACGAGCAGTACTTC. Amino acids: CASSLVSGGAYEQYF.

This clonotype was seen a handful of times. The chain combines TRBV5-1 with TRBJ2-2; 8 bases are shared with TRBD1. The germline V gene encodes CDR1 SGHRS and CDR2 YFSETQ. Trimming took 5 bases from V and 2 from J; bases not matched to a gene: 5. The CDR3 consists of 15 residues. This chain's CDR3 is CASRPGQVNTGELFF. In DNA form, the CDR3 reads TGCGCCAGCAGGCCGGGACAGGTTAACACCGGGGAGCTGTTTTTT.

The V gene is TRBV15, the J gene TRBJ2-1, with 13 bases identical to TRBD2. Germline CDR1 reads LNHNV; CDR2 reads YYDKDF (reference sequence). The junction had 6 bases not matched to a gene; V was cut back by 2 bases and J by 5 bases. The CDR3 has 17 residues. CDR3 residues: CATSRLGGLAGNNEQFF. CDR3 sequence (DNA): TGTGCCACCAGCAGATTAGGGGGACTAGCGGGGAACAATGAGCAGTTCTTC.